One sample yielded the 26 T cell receptor beta chains listed below, sequenced in a study of T cell repertoires in cytomegalovirus infection. TCRdb independently ran MiXCR on the reads; one entry per CDR3 protein. The data show about 200,000 distinct CDR3 sequences, with 8% to 10% seen just once and approximately 4.2% held by the top ten. Sequences were obtained from PBMCs. The receptors stem from a human donor in good health (CMV status not recorded). Some clones in this sample may be carry-over from other donors' samples.

This chain joins TRBV7-9 and TRBJ1-6; TRBD1 is a possible D gene (5 bases). Deletions cut 6 bases from V and 4 bases from J, with 16 bases between. Germline CDR1 is SEHNR and CDR2 is FQNEAQ (reference sequence). The CDR3 totals 16 residues. The CDR3 reads CASRWNRDGYNSPLHF. The CDR3 DNA is TGTGCCAGCAGATGGAACCGGGACGGTTATAATTCACCCCTCCACTTT.

The table lists this clonotype with many counts. The rearrangement joins TRBV10-3 to TRBJ2-1, with TRBD2 matching 13 bases. V was pared by 6 bases and J by 5 bases, with 1 base of the junction left unmatched. The CDR3 has 14 residues. Germline V gene sequence: CDR1 ENHRY, CDR2 SYGVKD. The CDR3 bases are TGTGCCATCAGCGGGACTAGCGGGGACAATGAGCAGTTCTTC. It yields the protein CAISGTSGDNEQFF.

This clonotype has just a few counts. V usage is TRBV20-1 and J usage is TRBJ2-2; no firm D call. Germline V lookup: CDR1 DFQATT, CDR2 SNEGSKA (reference sequence). This CDR3 has 13 amino acids. The ends were cut back, 6 bases at V and 6 bases at J, with 14 bases in the middle. CDR3 in amino acids: CSATRRLPGELFF. CDR3 coding DNA: TGCAGTGCCACCCGCCGGCTACCCGGGGAGCTGTTTTTT.

The sample holds a few counts of this clonotype. The rearrangement joins TRBV11-2 to TRBJ1-6; D not resolved. Germline values: CDR1 SGHAT, CDR2 FQNNGV. Between the trimmed V and J ends, which lost 3 bases and 7 bases, there was a span of 13 bases. The CDR3 is 15 residues long. CDR3 DNA: TGTGCCAGCAGCTTTCGAGTGGGAGAAAATTCACCCCTCCACTTT. Amino acids: CASSFRVGENSPLHF.

This clonotype was seen repeatedly, ten times or more. V and J are TRBV20-1 and TRBJ1-6; TRBD1 might be the D (5 bases). This CDR3 is 14 amino acids long. V was clipped by 6 bases and J by 10 bases, with 19 bases between them. Per germline, CDR1 DFQATT and CDR2 SNEGSKA (reference sequence). The CDR3: CSAGEGRGRSPLHF. CDR3 sequence (DNA): TGCAGTGCGGGCGAGGGGAGGGGAAGGTCACCCCTCCACTTT.

The DNA of the CDR3 is TGTGCCACCAGCAGAGAACTAGCGGGAGTCGGTGAGCAGTTCTTC. As protein: CATSRELAGVGEQFF. The rearrangement links TRBV15 to TRBJ2-1; 11 bases match TRBD2. The CDR3 has 15 amino acids. The ends lost 0 bases at V and 9 bases at J; junction bases unmatched: 4. Germline assignment: CDR1 LNHNV and CDR2 YYDKDF (reference sequence). Combining the CDR3 with reference TRBV15 and TRBJ2-1 gives the whole variable domain DAMVIQNPRYQVTQFGKPVTLSCSQTLNHNVMYWYQQKSSQAPKLLFHYYDKDFNNEADTPDNFQSRRPNTSFCFLDIRSPGLGDTAMYLCATSRELAGVGEQFFGPGTRLTVL.

The chain combines TRBV12-3 or TRBV12-4 with TRBJ1-1, with D unclear. This CDR3 comprises 12 residues. The ends were cut back, 6 bases at V and 3 bases at J, with 8 bases in the middle. CDR3 in DNA: TGTGCCAGCAGGGGGTTGGACACTGAAGCTTTCTTT. Its translation is CASRGLDTEAFF.

At least ten counts were recorded for this clonotype. The gene calls are TRBV7-6 and TRBJ1-1; D is ambiguous. Deletions cut 5 bases from V and 4 bases from J, with 17 bases between. The length of the CDR3 is 15 residues. Germline V gene sequence: CDR1 SGHVS, CDR2 FNYEAQ. CDR3: CASSQRFGGSTEAFF. The CDR3 DNA is TGTGCCAGCAGCCAGCGTTTCGGTGGGAGCACTGAAGCTTTCTTT.

This clonotype was recorded many times. The chain recombines TRBV5-5 with TRBJ2-3; TRBD1 matches 9 bases. The CDR3 spans 16 residues. Germline lookup yields CDR1 SGHKS and CDR2 YYEKEE (reference sequence). The V segment lost 4 bases and the J segment 3 bases; nucleotides outside the gene matches: 9. The CDR3 sequence is CASSPRGQGRTDTQYF. Written as DNA, the CDR3 is TGTGCCAGCAGCCCACGGGGACAGGGAAGAACAGATACGCAGTATTTT.

The chain carries TRBV7-2 and TRBJ1-2; no definite D call. Germline CDR1 SGHTA, CDR2 FQGNSA. With 1 base removed from V and 5 bases from J, the gap between germline ends came to 11 bases. The CDR3 has 14 amino acids. The CDR3 DNA sequence: TGTGCCAGCAGCTTAGGGGTCAGTTCGTATGGCTACACCTTC. Translation: CASSLGVSSYGYTF.

The gene calls are TRBV4-3 and TRBJ1-2, with D possibly being TRBD1 (5 bases). Trimming left V 0 bases short and J 5 bases short, with 13 bases between. Per the germline V gene, CDR1 is LGHNA and CDR2 is YSLEER. The CDR3 is 15 residues long. The CDR3 region has the DNA TGCGCCAGCAGCCAAGACACCGGGACGGCGTATGGCTACACCTTC. It yields the protein CASSQDTGTAYGYTF.

In its sample, this clonotype was seen many times. V usage is TRBV7-9 and J usage is TRBJ2-7; unclear D gene. Germline CDR1 SEHNR, CDR2 FQNEAQ (reference sequence). The CDR3 has 15 residues. Trimming removed 5 bases at V and 2 bases at J, with 16 bases between. The CDR3 DNA sequence: TGTGCCAGCAGCCCTTTTGGAGCGAGGACCTACGAGCAGTACTTC. It translates to CASSPFGARTYEQYF. The full variable domain, completed using reference TRBV7-9 and TRBJ2-7, is DTGVSQNPRHKITKRGQNVTFRCDPISEHNRLYWYRQTLGQGPEFLTYFQNEAQLEKSRLLSDRFSAERPKGSFSTLEIQRTEQGDSAMYLCASSPFGARTYEQYFGPGTRLTVT.

This clonotype came up a few times. The chain uses TRBV20-1 and TRBJ2-5, with 12 bases identical to TRBD2. Germline CDR1 DFQATT, CDR2 SNEGSKA (reference sequence). J gave up 1 base and V 3 bases, and 9 bases lay outside the gene matches. The CDR3 totals 17 residues. The CDR3 nucleotides are TGCAGTGCTAGCGGAGTGACTAGCGGGAGACGCCAAGAGACCCAGTACTTC. It encodes CSASGVTSGRRQETQYF.

This clonotype has only a few counts. J is TRBJ2-2 and V is TRBV7-3, with 9 bases aligning to TRBD2. The CDR3 runs to 17 residues. Per germline, CDR1 SGHTA and CDR2 FQGTGA. Germline trimming cut 0 bases from V and 4 bases from J; bases unmatched to any gene: 6. The DNA for the CDR3 is TGTGCCAGCAGCTTAACCTCTGCGGGAGGGCCCACCGGGGAGCTGTTTTTT. Its protein is CASSLTSAGGPTGELFF.

The chain has TRBV29-1 and TRBJ1-1; no firm D call. There are 11 residues in the CDR3. The germline V and J ends were trimmed by 2 bases and 12 bases, with 13 bases remaining between them. Germline V gene lookup returns CDR1 SQVTM and CDR2 ANQGSEA. The CDR3 DNA reads TGCAGCGTTGAACCGACATCCGGAACTTTCTTT. Translation: CSVEPTSGTFF.

In this sample, this clonotype turned up many times. V usage is TRBV12-3 or TRBV12-4 and J usage is TRBJ2-1, with 9 bases matching TRBD1. The CDR3 runs to 15 residues. J was trimmed by 8 bases and V by 4 bases; bases with no gene match: 9. CDR3 protein: CASSSNRGRSDEQFF. The CDR3 DNA is TGTGCCAGCAGTTCCAACAGGGGGCGTAGCGATGAGCAGTTCTTC.

This clonotype was counted only a few times. The V gene is TRBV7-9, the J gene TRBJ1-5, with D hard to call. CDR3 length equals 14 residues. Trimming left V 3 bases short and J 8 bases short, with 14 bases between. Germline CDR1 reads SEHNR; CDR2 reads FQNEAQ (reference sequence). DNA for the CDR3: TGTGCCAGCAGCTTTATCGCGGGCTGGGAGCCCCAGCATTTT. As protein: CASSFIAGWEPQHF.

The table lists this clonotype with many counts. V and J are TRBV7-2 and TRBJ2-5; D is uncertain. This CDR3 is built from 17 residues. V was pared by 5 bases and J by 4 bases, with 23 bases between. The germline V gene encodes CDR1 SGHTA and CDR2 FQGNSA. This CDR3 is CASSNFADSPFGETQYF. Here the CDR3 DNA reads TGTGCCAGCAGCAACTTCGCAGACTCCCCTTTCGGAGAGACCCAGTACTTC.

Ten or more counts support this clonotype. The chain is built from TRBV11-2 and TRBJ1-4; D is possibly TRBD1 (5 bases). CDR1 is SGHAT and CDR2 is FQNNGV in the germline V gene. V was trimmed by 4 bases and J by 0 bases, leaving 15 bases between them. The CDR3 runs 17 residues. The CDR3, as DNA: TGTGCCAGCAGCTCCCGTGTCCAGGGTTCAACTAATGAAAAACTGTTTTTT. It is translated as CASSSRVQGSTNEKLFF. The full variable domain, in which reference TRBV11-2 and TRBJ1-4 provide the parts outside the CDR3, is EAGVAQSPRYKIIEKRQSVAFWCNPISGHATLYWYQQILGQGPKLLIQFQNNGVVDDSQLPKDRFSAERLKGVDSTLKIQPAKLEDSAVYLCASSSRVQGSTNEKLFFGSGTQLSVL.

This clonotype occurred many times. The V call is TRBV20-1, the J call TRBJ1-2; maybe TRBD1 (5 bases). The CDR3 is 14 residues long. The V end lost 3 bases, the J end lost 2 bases, and 13 bases lay between the germline ends. Germline V lookup: CDR1 DFQATT, CDR2 SNEGSKA (reference sequence). CDR3 nucleotides: TGCAGTGCTAGCCCCCCCGACAGAAACTATGGCTACACCTTC. It specifies CSASPPDRNYGYTF.

The gene calls are TRBV30 and TRBJ2-1; D not resolved. The CDR3 spans 12 residues. CDR1 GTSNPN and CDR2 SVGIG come from the germline V gene (reference sequence). The V end was cut by 0 bases, the J end by 8 bases, with 8 bases between. As DNA, the CDR3 is TGTGCCTGGAGTGTACTGGGCGATGAGCAGTTCTTC. Translation gives CAWSVLGDEQFF.

Ten or more counts support this clonotype. This chain connects TRBV7-2 to TRBJ1-1; perhaps TRBD1 as D (5 bases). This CDR3 contains 13 residues. Trimming removed 6 bases at V and 7 bases at J, with 15 bases between. Germline values: CDR1 SGHTA, CDR2 FQGNSA. CDR3 nucleotides: TGTGCCAGCAGTGCCGGGGGGTTCGGTGAAGCTTTCTTT. It specifies CASSAGGFGEAFF. The whole variable domain, remainder taken from reference TRBV7-2 and TRBJ1-1, is GAGVSQSPSNKVTEKGKDVELRCDPISGHTALYWYRQSLGQGLEFLIYFQGNSAPDKSGLPSDRFSAERTGGSVSTLTIQRTQQEDSAVYLCASSAGGFGEAFFGQGTRLTVV.

Worth noting for this clonotype: No conserved phenylalanine or tryptophan is present at the end of the CDR3, so a read error is the likely explanation. The chain carries TRBV6-2 or TRBV6-3 and TRBJ2-5; the D is unclear. The length of the CDR3 is 12 residues. Trimming shortened V by 6 bases and J by 1 base, and 6 bases separated the two germline ends. Germline CDR1 MNHEY, CDR2 SVGEGT. The CDR3 here is CASSNVQETQYV. The CDR3 DNA reads as TGTGCCAGCAGCAACGTCCAAGAGACCCAGTACGTC.

The gene calls are TRBV6-2 or TRBV6-3 and TRBJ2-7, with unresolved D. Looked up from germline, CDR1 is MNHEY and CDR2 is SVGEGT. The CDR3 sequence is 13 residues long. V was clipped by 5 bases and J by 2 bases, with 10 bases between them. The CDR3 protein is CASSPTVTYEQYF. The DNA for the CDR3 is TGTGCCAGCAGTCCCACAGTTACCTACGAGCAGTACTTC.

This clonotype was observed a handful of times. The chain recombines TRBV9 with TRBJ2-1; 11 bases are a match to TRBD2. The CDR3 totals 17 residues. Germline CDR1 and CDR2: SGDLS and YYNGEE. The V and J ends lost 3 bases and 7 bases, in that order; junction bases with no gene match: 12. The CDR3 region is CASSASPLAGGGNEQFF. For the CDR3, the DNA is TGTGCCAGCAGCGCCTCCCCCCTAGCGGGAGGTGGGAATGAGCAGTTCTTC.

Ten or more counts support this clonotype. This chain joins TRBV6-6 and TRBJ2-4; TRBD2 agrees at 7 bases. V trimming: 5 bases; J trimming: 0 bases; junction bases outside the gene matches: 10. The CDR3 runs to 17 residues. The V gene's germline CDR1 is MNHNY and CDR2 SVGAGI (reference sequence). For the CDR3, the DNA is TGTGCCAGCAGTACAACTAGCGCCCCCGGAGCCAAAAACATTCAGTACTTC. Translated, it gives CASSTTSAPGAKNIQYF.